The sample holds one count of the clone carrying this T cell receptor beta chain. These data originate in a study of T cell responses to AZD1222 COVID-19 vaccine. CDR3 length: 14 residues. Looked up from germline, CDR1 is SGDLS and CDR2 is YYNGEE. Trimming removed 4 bases at V and 7 bases at J, with 14 bases between. Clones were read by immunoSEQ multiplex PCR, and TCRdb kept only the in-frame ones, dropping some. The repertoire holds 150,000 or so clones, approximately 87% seen once, with 5% to 6% in the top ten. The J gene is TRBJ2-2, the V gene TRBV9, with a weak D call TRBD2 (5 bases). The sequence came from an adult in good health. The specimen was peripheral blood, collected on day 0 of MenACWY control vaccination. CDR3 nucleotides: TGTGCCAGCAGCATACCACCTCGGGGCGGGGAGCTGTTTTTT. Encoded protein: CASSIPPRGGELFF.